The clone carrying this T cell receptor (beta chain) was observed at least ten times. The ends were cut back, 9 bases at V and 1 base at J, with 12 bases in the middle. CDR3 size: 13 residues. Hyperthyroidism patients were newly diagnosed, had disease duration under 2 months, and were aged 18 to 65 years. Initially, at the first diagnosis of hyperthyroidism and before any ophthalmopathy symptoms, blood was sampled. Using more than 7.5 ml of fresh peripheral blood, PBMCs were prepared. The entry originates in a study of T cells in Graves' hyperthyroidism and ophthalmopathy. Across the whole study: Peripheral blood was obtained at initial diagnosis, preceding any treatment.

Amplification yielded TCR beta CDR3 regions, with RNA transcripts as the source. The TCR CDR3 was amplified in a first-round RT-PCR using the HTBI primer set. In TCRdb, the multiplex PCR reads were re-called with MiXCR into one record per CDR3 protein. This table holds nearly 600,000 distinct CDR3 sequences, approximately 15% found once. The receptor's source is a woman in her twenties or thirties with Graves' hyperthyroidism that later progressed to Graves' ophthalmopathy. The sequenced material came from blood. The J gene is TRBJ1-1, the V gene TRBV12-3 or TRBV12-4, with D unresolved. The CDR3 sequence is CASTRVTNTEAFF. The CDR3 nucleotides read TGTGCCAGTACGAGGGTGACGAACACTGAAGCTTTCTTT.